These 32 T cell receptor beta chains were all obtained from the same sample, sequenced in a study of OX40 agonist ivuxolimab in advanced cancers. Generated by immunoSEQ multiplex PCR, the TCRdb table keeps only in-frame clones and is missing some. The sample includes about 94,000 clones, around 90% of them seen just once. The sequences come from CD4+ or CD8+ T cells sorted from blood, collected in a trial of the OX40 agonist ivuxolimab. These receptors all come from an adult with an advanced solid tumor such as melanoma, head and neck, liver or kidney cancer.

This clone was detected only once. The V call is TRBV19, the J call TRBJ2-7; D might be TRBD1 (6 bases). The CDR3 has 14 amino acids. Germline V gene sequence: CDR1 LNHDA, CDR2 SQIVND (reference sequence). V was trimmed by 6 bases and J by 0 bases, leaving 12 bases between them. The CDR3 nucleotides are TGTGCCAGTAGCCAACAGGGCTTCTCCTACGAGCAGTACTTC. This gives the protein CASSQQGFSYEQYF.

The rearrangement uses TRBV27 and TRBJ1-2, with 8 bases that match TRBD1. CDR3 length equals 14 residues. Trimming cost V 3 bases and J 8 bases; bases outside gene matches: 8. The germline gives CDR1 MNHEY, CDR2 SMNVEV (reference sequence). CDR3 loop: CASSLTAGGRGYTF. The CDR3 DNA reads TGTGCCAGCAGTTTGACGGCAGGGGGCAGAGGCTACACCTTC.

CDR3 in amino acids: CASSLAASNTEAFF. CDR3 in DNA: TGTGCCAGCAGCTTGGCAGCTTCGAACACTGAAGCTTTCTTT. V usage is TRBV7-6 and J usage is TRBJ1-1; D is unresolved. V was shortened by 3 bases and J by 1 base, with 9 bases between the two germline ends. Germline values: CDR1 SGHVS, CDR2 FNYEAQ. CDR3 length equals 14 residues.

The rearrangement links TRBV29-1 to TRBJ1-1, with unresolved D. This CDR3 has 11 residues. The V and J ends lost 4 bases and 1 base respectively, with 4 bases between them. CDR1 is SQVTM, CDR2 ANQGSEA, per germline. In DNA, the CDR3 is TGCAGCGTTGCGGAGAACACTGAAGCTTTCTTT. Translated, it gives CSVAENTEAFF.

This sequence joins TRBV5-8 and TRBJ2-7; D call uncertain. The CDR3 consists of 12 residues. Trimming left V 2 bases short and J 0 bases short, with 3 bases between. Germline V gene sequence: CDR1 SGHTS, CDR2 YDEGEE. The CDR3 DNA sequence: TGTGCCAGCAGCTTAACCTCCTACGAGCAGTACTTC. Protein: CASSLTSYEQYF.

The gene calls are TRBV13 and TRBJ2-1; no definite D call. V lost 0 bases, J lost 1 base, and 10 bases lay in between. CDR1 is PRHDT, CDR2 FYEKMQ, per germline (reference sequence). CDR3 length equals 16 residues. The CDR3 DNA is TGTGCCAGCAGCTTAGGAACGGGTTTTTCCTACAATGAGCAGTTCTTC. The encoded protein is CASSLGTGFSYNEQFF.

V gene TRBV27 combines with J gene TRBJ1-2; no clear D gene. This CDR3 region has 13 residues. The V end was cut by 5 bases, the J end by 4 bases, with 11 bases between. Germline CDR1 is MNHEY and CDR2 is SMNVEV (reference sequence). CDR3 loop: CASSDGRSYGYTF. Here the CDR3 DNA reads TGTGCCAGCAGTGATGGGCGCAGCTATGGCTACACCTTC.

V gene TRBV11-2 combines with J gene TRBJ2-1; 8 bases line up with TRBD2. The CDR3 consists of 16 residues. J lost 0 bases, V lost 2 bases, and 3 bases had no gene match. Germline CDR1 and CDR2: SGHAT and FQNNGV. CDR3: CASSLRSGGSYNEQFF. Here the CDR3 DNA reads TGTGCCAGCAGCTTACGAAGCGGGGGCTCCTACAATGAGCAGTTCTTC.

The CDR3 DNA is TGTGCCAGCAGCTGGGGGAAGGGAGAGCAGTACTTC. This translates into CASSWGKGEQYF. The chain employs TRBV5-6 and TRBJ2-7; either TRBD1 or TRBD2 may supply D (5 bases each). Germline CDR1 and CDR2: SGHDT and YYEEEE. The CDR3 contains 12 residues. Trimming shortened V by 3 bases and J by 7 bases, and 11 bases separated the two germline ends.

This sequence joins TRBV5-4 and TRBJ2-7, with TRBD2 matching over 8 bases. This CDR3 is 16 amino acids long. V lost 3 bases to trimming and J lost 2 bases; unmatched junction nucleotides: 10. Germline V gives CDR1 SGHNT, CDR2 YYREEE (reference sequence). CDR3 nucleotide sequence: TGTGCCAGCAGCTCGCCGGTGGCGGGGGGACCCTACGAGCAGTACTTC. Translation: CASSSPVAGGPYEQYF. The full variable domain, rest sourced from reference TRBV5-4 and TRBJ2-7, is ETGVTQSPTHLIKTRGQQVTLRCSSQSGHNTVSWYQQALGQGPQFIFQYYREEENGRGNFPPRFSGLQFPNYSSELNVNALELDDSALYLCASSSPVAGGPYEQYFGPGTRLTVT.

CDR3 bases: TGCGCCAGCAGCCAAGTTTCCGGGTCGGACTATGGCTACACCTTC. This gives the protein CASSQVSGSDYGYTF. The rearrangement uses TRBV4-1 and TRBJ1-2; D remains ambiguous. CDR1 is MGHRA, CDR2 YSYEKL, per germline. The CDR3 has 15 amino acids. With 1 base removed from V and 3 bases from J, the gap between germline ends came to 12 bases.

This clone was counted once. This rearrangement joins TRBV2 to TRBJ2-3, with TRBD1 identical over 7 bases. Germline assignment: CDR1 SNHLY and CDR2 FYNNEI. CDR3 length: 15 residues. The V and J ends lost 1 base and 1 base, in that order; junction bases with no gene match: 2. The CDR3: CASSEGQGGTDTQYF. CDR3 nucleotides: TGTGCCAGCAGTGAAGGACAGGGAGGCACAGATACGCAGTATTTT.

The chain couples TRBV6-5 to TRBJ2-7, with D possibly being TRBD1 or TRBD2 (5 bases each). V lost 1 base to trimming and J lost 3 bases, with 16 bases between them. Looked up from germline, CDR1 is MNHEY and CDR2 is SVGAGI. The CDR3 totals 16 residues. The CDR3 here is CASSYLVGERVYEQYF. The CDR3 DNA reads as TGTGCCAGCAGTTACTTGGTGGGGGAACGAGTCTACGAGCAGTACTTC.

The chain combines TRBV28 with TRBJ2-5; 15 nucleotides match TRBD2. The ends lost 5 bases at V and 4 bases at J; junction bases unmatched: 2. This CDR3 comprises 15 residues. Germline values: CDR1 MDHEN, CDR2 SYDVKM. The CDR3 sequence is CASSTGLAGGETQYF. CDR3 DNA sequence: TGTGCCAGCAGTACGGGACTAGCGGGGGGAGAGACCCAGTACTTC.

The rearrangement links TRBV10-2 to TRBJ2-2; D is perhaps TRBD2 (6 bases). CDR1 and CDR2 (germline): WSHSY, SAAADI. The CDR3 covers 16 residues. V dropped 2 bases and J dropped 7 bases, with 17 bases sitting between them. CDR3 sequence: CASSEPGRSALGELFF. The DNA of the CDR3 is TGCGCCAGCAGTGAGCCCGGGAGAAGCGCCCTCGGGGAGCTGTTTTTT.

V gene TRBV27 combines with J gene TRBJ1-2, with a tentative D call TRBD1 (6 bases). The length of the CDR3 is 13 residues. V lost 7 bases and J 7 bases, leaving 16 bases between the germline ends. Looked up from germline, CDR1 is MNHEY and CDR2 is SMNVEV (reference sequence). The chain's CDR3 is CASTMTGQGGYTF. For the CDR3, the DNA is TGTGCCAGCACCATGACAGGCCAGGGTGGCTACACCTTC.

The V call is TRBV29-1, the J call TRBJ2-7, with D perhaps matching TRBD2 (5 bases). CDR1 and CDR2 from the germline V gene are SQVTM and ANQGSEA. The CDR3 length is 13 residues. Trimming removed 3 bases at V and 5 bases at J, with 14 bases between. The CDR3 DNA reads as TGCAGCGTTGAGGAGGTCCCCCGGCACGAGCAGTACTTC. This translates into CSVEEVPRHEQYF.

CDR3 sequence: CASSPLSTGELFF. CDR3 DNA sequence: TGTGCCAGCAGCCCCCTGAGCACCGGGGAGCTGTTTTTT. The V call is TRBV11-2, the J call TRBJ2-2; D is unresolved. V was clipped by 5 bases and J by 4 bases, with 8 bases between them. From germline, CDR1 is SGHAT and CDR2 FQNNGV. The CDR3 has 13 amino acids.

This clone was seen once. The chain is built from TRBV30 and TRBJ2-7; D unclear. V was clipped by 2 bases and J by 4 bases, with 6 bases between them. The CDR3 runs 11 residues. Germline V gives CDR1 GTSNPN, CDR2 SVGIG (reference sequence). The CDR3 is CAWSRSYEQYF. For the CDR3, the DNA is TGTGCCTGGAGTAGATCATACGAGCAGTACTTC. The full variable domain, with the rest looked up from reference TRBV30 and TRBJ2-7, is SQTIHQWPATLVQPVGSPLSLECTVEGTSNPNLYWYRQAAGRGLQLLFYSVGIGQISSEVPQNLSASRPQDRQFILSSKKLLLSDSGFYLCAWSRSYEQYFGPGTRLTVT.

The chain carries TRBV5-1 and TRBJ2-1; no definite D call. V lost 6 bases and J 10 bases, leaving 11 bases between the germline ends. The length of the CDR3 is 11 residues. CDR1 SGHRS and CDR2 YFSETQ come from the germline V gene. The CDR3 loop is CASIFGGEQFF. Here the CDR3 DNA reads TGCGCCAGCATCTTCGGCGGCGAGCAGTTCTTC.

This clone was detected only a few times. This same CDR3 is encoded by further DNA sequences in the sample. The rearrangement uses TRBV13 and TRBJ1-1, with D uncertain. The CDR3 spans 12 residues. The V gene's germline CDR1 is PRHDT and CDR2 FYEKMQ (reference sequence). V shed 0 bases and J shed 1 base, with 0 bases lying between them. The CDR3 DNA reads TGTGCCAGCAGCTTAGGGAACACTGAAGCTTTCTTT. This sequence encodes CASSLGNTEAFF.

This chain connects TRBV5-5 to TRBJ1-5; 9 bases map to TRBD1. Germline lookup yields CDR1 SGHKS and CDR2 YYEKEE (reference sequence). The CDR3 length is 15 residues. V shed 4 bases and J 5 bases; nucleotides not matched to a gene: 7. The CDR3 here is CASSPSYRGHQPQHF. Here the CDR3 DNA reads TGTGCCAGCAGCCCATCCTACAGGGGGCATCAGCCCCAGCATTTT.

The chain combines TRBV14 with TRBJ2-7; possible D gene TRBD2, 6 bases. The CDR3 contains 15 residues. The V gene's germline CDR1 is SGHDN and CDR2 FVKESK. Trimming cost V 2 bases and J 0 bases, with 11 bases left between them. CDR3 sequence reads: CASSQYGLSSYEQYF. The CDR3 nucleotides read TGTGCCAGCAGCCAATACGGACTAAGCTCCTACGAGCAGTACTTC.

This clone has a single count. CDR3 DNA: TGCGCCAGCAGCTTGGATCGGGACAGCTCAAACTACGAGCAGTACTTC. Its translation: CASSLDRDSSNYEQYF. The rearrangement joins TRBV5-1 to TRBJ2-7, with 7 bases matching TRBD1. Germline V gives CDR1 SGHRS, CDR2 YFSETQ. V dropped 0 bases and J dropped 3; count of bases not matched to a gene: 9. There are 16 residues in the CDR3.

This clone was detected only a few times. V and J are TRBV7-8 and TRBJ1-2; maybe TRBD1 (5 bases). V was cut by 1 base and J by 6 bases, with 9 bases left in between. Per germline, CDR1 SGHVS and CDR2 FQNEAQ. CDR3 length: 13 residues. The CDR3 protein is CASSLGVGDGYTF. The CDR3 DNA sequence: TGTGCCAGCAGCTTAGGTGTAGGGGATGGCTACACCTTC. Drawing the rest from reference TRBV7-8 and TRBJ1-2, the complete variable domain is GAGVSQSPRYKVAKRGQDVALRCDPISGHVSLFWYQQALGQGPEFLTYFQNEAQLDKSGLPSDRFFAERPEGSVSTLKIQRTQQEDSAVYLCASSLGVGDGYTFGSGTRLTVV.

The J gene is TRBJ2-7, the V gene TRBV19, with unresolved D. The ends were cut back, 5 bases at V and 1 base at J, with 9 bases in the middle. This CDR3 contains 13 residues. Germline CDR1 is LNHDA and CDR2 is SQIVND (reference sequence). The CDR3 DNA sequence: TGTGCCAGTAGTGCTTCCAGGTCCTACGAGCAGTACTTC. It encodes CASSASRSYEQYF.

The genes are TRBV15 and TRBJ2-7; TRBD1 or TRBD2 may be the D gene (5 bases each). The CDR3 loop spans 13 amino acids. The V gene's germline CDR1 is LNHNV and CDR2 YYDKDF (reference sequence). V shed 6 bases and J shed 0 bases, with 9 bases lying between them. CDR3 nucleotide sequence: TGTGCCACCAGGGGGGACGGCTCCTACGAGCAGTACTTC. The encoded protein is CATRGDGSYEQYF. Full variable domain (rest looked up from reference TRBV15 and TRBJ2-7): DAMVIQNPRYQVTQFGKPVTLSCSQTLNHNVMYWYQQKSSQAPKLLFHYYDKDFNNEADTPDNFQSRRPNTSFCFLDIRSPGLGDTAMYLCATRGDGSYEQYFGPGTRLTVT.

The CDR3, as DNA: TGTGCCAGCGCCAGGGGCGCGGGCACCGGGGAGCTGTTTTTT. Its protein is CASARGAGTGELFF. The chain carries TRBV9 and TRBJ2-2; possible D gene TRBD1, 6 bases. Germline V gives CDR1 SGDLS, CDR2 YYNGEE. CDR3 length: 14 residues. Trimming took off 7 bases at V and 4 bases at J, with 14 bases between the two ends.

The chain is built from TRBV19 and TRBJ2-2; D is perhaps TRBD2 (7 bases). The CDR3 runs 15 residues. Germline V gives CDR1 LNHDA, CDR2 SQIVND (reference sequence). The germline V and J ends were trimmed by 2 bases and 6 bases, with 13 bases remaining between them. In DNA form, the CDR3 reads TGTGCCAGTAGTATACTAGGGGGGGCATCCGGGGAGCTGTTTTTT. Amino acid sequence: CASSILGGASGELFF. Together with reference TRBV19 and TRBJ2-2, the CDR3 gives the full variable domain: DGGITQSPKYLFRKEGQNVTLSCEQNLNHDAMYWYRQDPGQGLRLIYYSQIVNDFQKGDIAEGYSVSREKKESFPLTVTSAQKNPTAFYLCASSILGGASGELFFGEGSRLTVL.

The V and J genes are TRBV29-1 and TRBJ1-4, with D perhaps matching TRBD1 (5 bases). The CDR3 has 14 amino acids. Trimming took 7 bases from V and 3 from J, leaving 15 bases between them. Germline V gives CDR1 SQVTM, CDR2 ANQGSEA. CDR3 sequence (DNA): TGCAGCGCCCGGGCAGGGTTGGCTAATGAAAAACTGTTTTTT. Translated, it gives CSARAGLANEKLFF.

The genes are TRBV12-1 and TRBJ2-2; TRBD2 is taken as the D call from the table, unchecked against the DNA. TRBV12-1 is a pseudogene locus. The CDR3 spans 17 residues. DNA of the CDR3: TGTGCCAGCAGCTTTGCGGATAGCGGGGGGGCCCCCGGGGAGCTGTTTTTT. This gives the protein CASSFADSGGAPGELFF.

The chain recombines TRBV5-1 with TRBJ2-7; the match to TRBD2 covers 9 bases. CDR1 is SGHRS, CDR2 YFSETQ, per germline. V lost 6 bases, J lost 3 bases, and 16 bases stayed unmatched. The CDR3 contains 17 residues. CDR3 region: CASTYDLGRGGLYEQYF. CDR3 DNA: TGCGCCAGCACCTATGATCTAGGGCGGGGGGGCCTCTACGAGCAGTACTTC.